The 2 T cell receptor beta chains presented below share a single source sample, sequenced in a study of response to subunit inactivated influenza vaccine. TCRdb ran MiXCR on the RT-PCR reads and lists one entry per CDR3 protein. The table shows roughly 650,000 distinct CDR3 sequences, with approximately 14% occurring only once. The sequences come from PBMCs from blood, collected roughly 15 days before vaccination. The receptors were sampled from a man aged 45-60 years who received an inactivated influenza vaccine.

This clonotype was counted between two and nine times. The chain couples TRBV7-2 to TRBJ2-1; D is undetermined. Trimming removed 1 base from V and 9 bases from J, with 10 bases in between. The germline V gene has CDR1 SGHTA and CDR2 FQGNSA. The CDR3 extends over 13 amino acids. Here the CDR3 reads CASSLVDLGEQFF. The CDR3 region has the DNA TGTGCCAGCAGCTTAGTTGACCTCGGTGAGCAGTTCTTC.

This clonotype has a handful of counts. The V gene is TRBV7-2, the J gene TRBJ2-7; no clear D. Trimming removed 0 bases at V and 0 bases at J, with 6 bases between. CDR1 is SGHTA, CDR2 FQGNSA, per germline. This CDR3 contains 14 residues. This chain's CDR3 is CASSLAGISYEQYF. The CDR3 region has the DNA TGTGCCAGCAGCTTAGCGGGGATCTCCTACGAGCAGTACTTC.